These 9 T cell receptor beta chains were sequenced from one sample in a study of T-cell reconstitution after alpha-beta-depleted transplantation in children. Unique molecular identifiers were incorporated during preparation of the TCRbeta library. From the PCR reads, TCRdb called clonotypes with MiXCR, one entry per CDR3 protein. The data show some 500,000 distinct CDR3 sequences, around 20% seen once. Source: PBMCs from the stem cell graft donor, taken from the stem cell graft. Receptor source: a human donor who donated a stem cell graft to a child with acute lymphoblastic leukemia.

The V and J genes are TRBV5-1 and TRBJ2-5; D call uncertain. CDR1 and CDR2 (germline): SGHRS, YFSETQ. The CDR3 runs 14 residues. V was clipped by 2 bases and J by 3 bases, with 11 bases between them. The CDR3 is CASSFVSSKETQYF. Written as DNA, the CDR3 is TGCGCCAGCAGCTTTGTGTCTTCCAAAGAGACCCAGTACTTC. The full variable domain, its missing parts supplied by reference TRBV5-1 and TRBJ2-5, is KAGVTQTPRYLIKTRGQQVTLSCSPISGHRSVSWYQQTPGQGLQFLFEYFSETQRNKGNFPGRFSGRQFSNSRSEMNVSTLELGDSALYLCASSFVSSKETQYFGPGTRLLVL.

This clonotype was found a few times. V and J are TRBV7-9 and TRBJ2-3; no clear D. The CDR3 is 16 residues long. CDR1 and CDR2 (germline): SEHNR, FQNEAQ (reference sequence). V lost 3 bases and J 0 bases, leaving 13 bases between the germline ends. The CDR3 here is CASSFKRIASTDTQYF. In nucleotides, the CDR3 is TGTGCCAGCAGCTTCAAGCGCATTGCTAGCACAGATACGCAGTATTTT.

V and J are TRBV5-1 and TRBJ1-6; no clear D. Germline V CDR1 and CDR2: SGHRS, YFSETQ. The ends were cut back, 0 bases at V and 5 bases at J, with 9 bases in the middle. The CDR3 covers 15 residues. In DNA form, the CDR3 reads TGCGCCAGCAGCTTGGGGTCACTAAATAATTCACCCCTCCACTTT. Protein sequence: CASSLGSLNNSPLHF. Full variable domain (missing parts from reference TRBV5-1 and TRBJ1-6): KAGVTQTPRYLIKTRGQQVTLSCSPISGHRSVSWYQQTPGQGLQFLFEYFSETQRNKGNFPGRFSGRQFSNSRSEMNVSTLELGDSALYLCASSLGSLNNSPLHFGNGTRLTVT.

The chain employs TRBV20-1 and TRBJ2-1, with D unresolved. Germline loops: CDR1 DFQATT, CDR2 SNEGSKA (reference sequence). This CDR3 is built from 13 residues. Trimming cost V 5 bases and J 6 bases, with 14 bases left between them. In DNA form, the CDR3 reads TGCAGTGCTTCCCTAGGCACCATCAATGAGCAGTTCTTC. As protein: CSASLGTINEQFF.

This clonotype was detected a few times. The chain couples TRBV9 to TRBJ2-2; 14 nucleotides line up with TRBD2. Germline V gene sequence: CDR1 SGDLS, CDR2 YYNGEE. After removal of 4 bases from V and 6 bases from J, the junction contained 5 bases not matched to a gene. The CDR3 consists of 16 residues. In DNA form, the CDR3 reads TGTGCCAGCAGCTCCGGGACTAGCGGGAGTTCCGGGGAGCTGTTTTTT. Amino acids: CASSSGTSGSSGELFF.

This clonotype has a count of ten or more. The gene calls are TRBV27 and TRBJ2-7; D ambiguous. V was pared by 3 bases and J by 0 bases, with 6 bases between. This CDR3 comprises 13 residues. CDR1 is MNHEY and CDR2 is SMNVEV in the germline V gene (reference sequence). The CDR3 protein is CASSFISSYEQYF. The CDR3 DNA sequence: TGTGCCAGCAGTTTTATAAGCTCCTACGAGCAGTACTTC.

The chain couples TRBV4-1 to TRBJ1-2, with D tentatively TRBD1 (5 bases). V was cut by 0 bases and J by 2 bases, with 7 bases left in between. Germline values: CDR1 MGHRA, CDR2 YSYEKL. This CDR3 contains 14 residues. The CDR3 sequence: CASSQDWGNYGYTF. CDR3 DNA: TGCGCCAGCAGCCAAGACTGGGGGAACTATGGCTACACCTTC.

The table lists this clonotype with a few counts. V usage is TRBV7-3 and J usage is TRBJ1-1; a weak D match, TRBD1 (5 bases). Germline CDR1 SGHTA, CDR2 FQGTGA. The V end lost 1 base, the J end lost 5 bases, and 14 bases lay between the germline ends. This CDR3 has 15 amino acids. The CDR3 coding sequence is TGTGCCAGCAGCTTAATGGCTGGGGGTAGGACTGAAGCTTTCTTT. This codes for CASSLMAGGRTEAFF.

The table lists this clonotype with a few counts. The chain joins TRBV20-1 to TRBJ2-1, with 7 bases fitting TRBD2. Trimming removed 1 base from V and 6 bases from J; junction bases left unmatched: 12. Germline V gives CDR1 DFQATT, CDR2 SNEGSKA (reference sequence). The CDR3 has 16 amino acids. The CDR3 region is CSARGGGRGRGNEQFF. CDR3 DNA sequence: TGCAGTGCTAGAGGGGGAGGGCGGGGGAGGGGCAATGAGCAGTTCTTC.